The entry below gives a single TCR beta chain sequence along with its context. Its target is not known. This sample was included in a study of siplizumab effects on memory and regulatory T cells. Whole-study results and caveats: Unstimulated subsets captured only a minor fraction of alloreactive clones. Alloreactive sequences whose origin lay in unstimulated CD4+ memory cells were significantly reduced by siplizumab.

Repertoires were generated with immunoSEQ multiplex PCR, while TCRdb's copy carries only in-frame clones and drops some. This table holds 98,000 or so clones, roughly 93% found once. This CDR3 is built from 18 residues. The origin of this receptor is a human donor in good health. This chain connects TRBV21-1 to TRBJ1-1; the table's D call, TRBD1, was not checked against the DNA. TRBV21-1 is a pseudogene segment. The sample consisted of Tregs sorted from blood. The DNA for the CDR3 is TGTGCCAGCAGCAATCTTCTCAGGGACAGGGAGGGGGACACTGAAGCTTTCTTT. The encoded protein is CASSNLLRDREGDTEAFF.